Each of the 6 T cell receptor beta chains below was sequenced from the same sample in a study of T cell responses to AZD1222 COVID-19 vaccine. Clones were read by immunoSEQ multiplex PCR, and TCRdb kept only the in-frame ones, dropping some. The repertoire consists of fewer than 120,000 clones, with approximately 85% occurring once and the leading ten covering roughly 5%. This material consisted of peripheral blood, taken on day 0 of AZD1222 vaccination. All receptors derive from an adult in good health.

This clone was observed a single time. An end of the junction does not agree with germline; a read error may underlie this. This sequence joins TRBV30 and TRBJ2-3; TRBD2 is a possible D gene (5 bases). This CDR3 is built from 13 residues. CDR1 is GTSNPN and CDR2 is SVGIG in the germline V gene (reference sequence). CDR3 in DNA: TGTGCCGGGAGCGTAGCCAGCACAGATACGCAGTATTTT. Its translation is CAGSVASTDTQYF.

The chain links TRBV7-6 to TRBJ2-7; possible D gene TRBD2, 5 bases. The CDR3 extends over 13 amino acids. V gave up 0 bases and J gave up 2 bases, with 5 bases separating them. Looked up from germline, CDR1 is SGHVS and CDR2 is FNYEAQ. DNA for the CDR3: TGTGCCAGCAGCTTAGCCGGGACCTACGAGCAGTACTTC. Encoded protein: CASSLAGTYEQYF.

This clone was recorded a few times. The chain has TRBV2 and TRBJ2-3; no definite D call. The CDR3 is made up of 10 amino acids. CDR1 is SNHLY and CDR2 is FYNNEI in the germline V gene. Trimming took off 1 base at V and 7 bases at J, with 0 bases between the two ends. The CDR3 reads CASSEDTQYF. The CDR3 DNA reads as TGTGCCAGCAGTGAAGATACGCAGTATTTT. The entire variable domain, with the rest obtained from reference TRBV2 and TRBJ2-3, is as follows: EPEVTQTPSHQVTQMGQEVILRCVPISNHLYFYWYRQILGQKVEFLVSFYNNEISEKSEIFDDQFSVERPDGSNFTLKIRSTKLEDSAMYFCASSEDTQYFGPGTRLTVL.

V gene TRBV4-3 combines with J gene TRBJ2-3, with 12 positions matching TRBD2. Trimming at V came to 1 base and at J to 3 bases, leaving 5 bases not matched to a gene. The CDR3 has 17 residues. Germline assignment: CDR1 LGHNA and CDR2 YSLEER. Here the CDR3 reads CASSQGPSGRATDTQYF. For the CDR3, the DNA is TGCGCCAGCAGCCAAGGGCCTAGCGGGAGGGCGACAGATACGCAGTATTTT.

The chain recombines TRBV21-1 with TRBJ2-7. TRBV21-1 is recorded as a pseudogene. The CDR3 covers 14 residues. The CDR3 is CASSKEGAYYEQYF. CDR3 DNA sequence: TGTGCCAGCAGCAAAGAGGGCGCCTACTACGAGCAGTACTTC.

The chain recombines TRBV3-1 (or the pseudogene TRBV3-2) with TRBJ1-2, with 8 bases fitting TRBD1. The junction had 15 bases not matched to a gene; V was cut back by 7 bases and J by 8 bases. This CDR3 region has 15 residues. CDR1 and CDR2 from the germline V gene are LGHDT and YNNKEL (reference sequence). CDR3 sequence: CASTPPGQGAKGYTF. DNA for the CDR3: TGTGCCAGCACCCCCCCGGGGCAGGGGGCCAAGGGCTACACCTTC.